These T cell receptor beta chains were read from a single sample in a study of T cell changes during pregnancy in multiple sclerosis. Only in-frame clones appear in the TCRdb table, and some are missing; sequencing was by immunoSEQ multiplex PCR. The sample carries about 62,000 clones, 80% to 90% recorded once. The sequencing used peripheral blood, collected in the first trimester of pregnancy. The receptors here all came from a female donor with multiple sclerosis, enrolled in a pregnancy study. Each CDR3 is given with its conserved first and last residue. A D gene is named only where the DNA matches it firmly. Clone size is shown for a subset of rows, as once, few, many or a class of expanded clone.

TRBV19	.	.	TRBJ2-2	TGTGCCTCCCGGCAAGCGGGTCTTTCCCAGAACACCGGGGAGCTGTTTTTT	CASRQAGLSQNTGELFF
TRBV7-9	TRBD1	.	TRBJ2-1	TGTGCCAGCAGCTTAGGAGAGCAGGGGGCGCCGTTCTTC	CASSLGEQGAPFF
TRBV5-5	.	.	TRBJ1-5	TGTGCCAGCAACACCCCTGCCGGGAGTTTAAACAATCAGCCCCAGCATTTT	CASNTPAGSLNNQPQHF
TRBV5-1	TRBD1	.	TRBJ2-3	TGCGCCAGCAGCCGGATGAATTTTGGGACAGGGAACACAGATACGCAGTATTTT	CASSRMNFGTGNTDTQYF
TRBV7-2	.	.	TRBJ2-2	TGTGCCAGCAGCTTAAGGCGGCACACCGGGGAGCTGTTTTTT	CASSLRRHTGELFF
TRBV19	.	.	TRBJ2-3	TGTGCCAGTAGTATAGTAGGGGCATCTGATACGCAGTATTTT	CASSIVGASDTQYF
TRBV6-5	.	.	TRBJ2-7	TGTGCCAGCAGTACCCCGGGGTCCTACGAGCAGTACTTC	CASSTPGSYEQYF
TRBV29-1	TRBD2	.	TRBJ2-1	TGCAGCGTTCTAGCGGGAGAGGCGCATGAGCAGTTCTTC	CSVLAGEAHEQFF
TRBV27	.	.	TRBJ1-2	TGTGCCAGCAGTTTTTTTGTCGCAGGGAGGAACTATGGCTACACCTTC	CASSFFVAGRNYGYTF
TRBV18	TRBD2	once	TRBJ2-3	TGTGCCAGCTCTAGCGGGGGATCAGATACGCAGTATTTT	CASSSGGSDTQYF
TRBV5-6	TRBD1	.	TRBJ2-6	TGTGCCAGCAGCTTCCCACAGGGGTATGGTGGGGCCAACGTCCTGACTTTC	CASSFPQGYGGANVLTF
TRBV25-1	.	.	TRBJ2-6	TGTGCCAGCAGTCTCGCAGACTCTGGGGCCAACGTCCTGACTTTC	CASSLADSGANVLTF
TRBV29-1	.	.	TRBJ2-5	TGCAGCGTTGGGACAGATCAAGAGACCCAGTACTTC	CSVGTDQETQYF
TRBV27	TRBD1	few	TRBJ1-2	TGTGCCAGCAGTTTGACAGGGGACGGCTACACCTTC	CASSLTGDGYTF
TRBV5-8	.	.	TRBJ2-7	TGTGCCAGCAGCTTGGGGTTAGCTCGCTCGGGGGAGCAGTACTTC	CASSLGLARSGEQYF
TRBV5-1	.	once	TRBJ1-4	TGCGCCAGCAGCTTGGCCTGGGGGCAGGTCGGTGAAAAACTGTTTTTT	CASSLAWGQVGEKLFF
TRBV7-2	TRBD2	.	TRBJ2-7	TGTGCCAGCAGCTTATGGCGGGGGGACGAGCAGTACTTC	CASSLWRGDEQYF
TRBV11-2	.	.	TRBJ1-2	TGTGCCAGCAGCATCGAAGGAGATGGCTACACCTTC	CASSIEGDGYTF
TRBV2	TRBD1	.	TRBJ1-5	TGTGCCAGCAGTGAGGACAGGCAGGGCCAGCCCCAGCATTTT	CASSEDRQGQPQHF
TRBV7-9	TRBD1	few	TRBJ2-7	TGTGCCAGCAGCCCGTCGACAGGGGCGAACGAGCAGTACTTC	CASSPSTGANEQYF
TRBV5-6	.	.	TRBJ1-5	TGTGCCAGCAGCTTTAGAAGCAATCAGCCCCAGCATTTT	CASSFRSNQPQHF
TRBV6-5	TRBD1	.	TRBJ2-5	TGTGCCAGCAGTTATGGGGGACAGGAGCAAGAGACCCAGTACTTC	CASSYGGQEQETQYF
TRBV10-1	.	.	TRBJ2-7	TGCGCCAGCAGTGAAGGGGGAGGGACCCCCTACGAGCAGTACTTC	CASSEGGGTPYEQYF
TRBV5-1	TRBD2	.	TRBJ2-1	TGCGCCAGTTACGGACTAGCGGGGGGAGGAGAGCAGTTCTTC	CASYGLAGGGEQFF
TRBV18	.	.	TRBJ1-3	TGTGCCAGCTCACCCAGGCCCAGGCGGGACACCATATATTTT	CASSPRPRRDTIYF
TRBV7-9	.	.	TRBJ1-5	TGTGCCAGCAGCGGGGTAGGGGGAGATCAGCCCCAGCATTTT	CASSGVGGDQPQHF
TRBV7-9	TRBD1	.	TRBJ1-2	TGTGCCAGCAGCGCGGGACAGGGAAGGTCGCACTATGGCTACACCTTC	CASSAGQGRSHYGYTF
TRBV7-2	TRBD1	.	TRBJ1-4	TGTGCCAGCAGCCGACAGGGCACTAATGAAAAACTGTTTTTT	CASSRQGTNEKLFF
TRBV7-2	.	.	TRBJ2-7	TGTGCCAGCAGCGACGACAGGCCCGGGGAGCAGTACTTC	CASSDDRPGEQYF
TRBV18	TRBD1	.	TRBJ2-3	TGTGCCAGCTCACCGGACAGGGGCACAGATACGCAGTATTTT	CASSPDRGTDTQYF
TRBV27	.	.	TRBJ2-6	TGTGCCAGCAGTTGGAAGGGGTGGTCTGGGGCCAACGTCCTGACTTTC	CASSWKGWSGANVLTF
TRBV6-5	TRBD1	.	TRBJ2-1	TGTGCCAGTGGGGACAGGTCAATCCGGGGTGAGCAGTTCTTC	CASGDRSIRGEQFF
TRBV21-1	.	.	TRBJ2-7	TGTGCCAGCACCGAAAGCGTCCCGTGTTTCGGGAGATACGAGCAGTACTTC	CASTESVPCFGRYEQYF
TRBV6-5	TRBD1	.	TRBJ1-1	TGTGCCAGCAGCCCCGGGACAGGGGGCAAAGGAGCTTTCTTT	CASSPGTGGKGAFF
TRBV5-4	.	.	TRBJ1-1	TGTGCCAGCAGCTTGGTGGGGGGATTGAACACTGAAGCTTTCTTT	CASSLVGGLNTEAFF
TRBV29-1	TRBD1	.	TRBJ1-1	TGCAGCGGATTCAGGGGGGCTATGAACACTGAAGCTTTCTTT	CSGFRGAMNTEAFF
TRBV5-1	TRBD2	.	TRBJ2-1	TGCGCCAGCAGCTTTGGGACTAGCGGGAGCGATGAGCAGTTCTTC	CASSFGTSGSDEQFF
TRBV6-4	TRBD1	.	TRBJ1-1	TGTGCCAGCAGTGCCCTCCCGGGACAGGGGACGACTGAAGCTTTCTTT	CASSALPGQGTTEAFF
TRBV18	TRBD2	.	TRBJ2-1	TGTGCCAGCTCACCACCGGGAGGGAACAATGAGCAGTTCTTC	CASSPPGGNNEQFF
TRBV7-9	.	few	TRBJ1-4	TGTGCCAGCAGGGCAGGTGCAACTAATGAAAAACTGTTTTTT	CASRAGATNEKLFF
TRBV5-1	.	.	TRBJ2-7	TGCGCCAGCAGCTTGGTTCCGGGAGAGCAGTACTTC	CASSLVPGEQYF